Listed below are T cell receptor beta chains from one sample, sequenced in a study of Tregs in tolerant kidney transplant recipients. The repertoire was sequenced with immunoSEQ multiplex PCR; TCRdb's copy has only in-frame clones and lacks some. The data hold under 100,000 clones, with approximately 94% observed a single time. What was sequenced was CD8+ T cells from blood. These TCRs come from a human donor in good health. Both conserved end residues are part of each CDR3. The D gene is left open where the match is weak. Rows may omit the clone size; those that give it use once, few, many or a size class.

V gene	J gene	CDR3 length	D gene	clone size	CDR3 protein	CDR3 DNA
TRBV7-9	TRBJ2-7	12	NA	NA	CASSEEPYEQYF	TGTGCCAGCAGTGAAGAGCCCTACGAGCAGTACTTC
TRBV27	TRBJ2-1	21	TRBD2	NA	CASSPRARPGLAGASYNEQFF	TGTGCCAGCAGTCCTAGGGCAAGACCGGGACTAGCGGGAGCTTCGTATAATGAGCAGTTCTTC
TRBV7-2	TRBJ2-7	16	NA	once	CASSPRTARSSYEQYF	TGTGCCAGCAGCCCTCGGACAGCCAGGAGCTCCTACGAGCAGTACTTC
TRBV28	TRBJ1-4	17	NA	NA	CASSLGPELGHYEKLFF	TGTGCCAGCAGTTTGGGTCCGGAACTTGGGCACTATGAAAAACTGTTTTTT
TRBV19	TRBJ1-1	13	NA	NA	CASSMGGATEAFF	TGTGCCAGTAGTATGGGAGGAGCCACTGAAGCTTTCTTT
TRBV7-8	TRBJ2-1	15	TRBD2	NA	CASSLGTSGNNEQFF	TGTGCCAGCAGCTTGGGGACTAGCGGTAACAATGAGCAGTTCTTC
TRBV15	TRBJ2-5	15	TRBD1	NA	CATSRRTGRGETQYF	TGTGCCACCAGCAGACGGACAGGCCGAGGGGAGACCCAGTACTTC
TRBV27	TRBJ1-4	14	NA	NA	CASRTGATNEKLFF	TGTGCCAGCAGGACAGGAGCAACTAATGAAAAACTGTTTTTT
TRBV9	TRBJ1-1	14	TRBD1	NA	CASSDRDSYTEAFF	TGTGCCAGCAGTGACCGGGACAGCTACACTGAAGCTTTCTTT
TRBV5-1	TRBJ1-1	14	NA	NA	CASSLAGYGTEAFF	TGCGCCAGCAGCTTGGCAGGGTATGGCACTGAAGCTTTCTTT
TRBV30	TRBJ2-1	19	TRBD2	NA	CAWSQVWGLAGYSYNEQFF	TGTGCCTGGAGTCAGGTTTGGGGACTAGCGGGATACTCCTACAATGAGCAGTTCTTC
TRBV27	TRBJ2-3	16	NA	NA	CGSSNTKGTPGDTQYF	TGTGGCAGCAGTAATACCAAGGGGACGCCTGGGGATACGCAGTATTTT
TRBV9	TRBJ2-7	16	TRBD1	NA	CASSARSGTGEREQYF	TGTGCCAGCAGCGCCCGATCCGGGACAGGGGAGAGGGAGCAGTACTTC
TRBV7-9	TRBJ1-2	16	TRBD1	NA	CASSAPDRGFGYGYTF	TGTGCCAGCAGCGCCCCGGACAGGGGCTTCGGCTATGGCTACACCTTC
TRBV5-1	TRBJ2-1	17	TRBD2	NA	CASSVGLAGVPYNEQFF	TGCGCCAGCAGCGTGGGACTAGCGGGAGTTCCCTACAATGAGCAGTTCTTC
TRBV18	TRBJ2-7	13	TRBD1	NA	CASSPTGSYEQYF	TGTGCCAGCTCACCGACAGGGTCCTACGAGCAGTACTTC
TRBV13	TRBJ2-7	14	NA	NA	CASSSRVAAYEQYF	TGTGCCAGCAGCTCCCGGGTGGCTGCCTACGAGCAGTACTTC
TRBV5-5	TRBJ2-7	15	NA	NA	CASSGEDGDSYEQYF	TGTGCCAGCAGTGGAGAGGACGGGGACTCCTACGAGCAGTACTTC
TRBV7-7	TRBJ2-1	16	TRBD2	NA	CASSPLAGESYNEQFF	TGTGCTAGCAGCCCCCTAGCGGGGGAGTCCTACAATGAGCAGTTCTTC
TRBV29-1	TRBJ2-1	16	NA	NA	CSVEEGRGSSYNEQFF	TGCAGCGTTGAAGAGGGCAGGGGCTCTTCCTACAATGAGCAGTTCTTC
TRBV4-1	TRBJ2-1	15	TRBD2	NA	CASSQAAGAVNEQFF	TGCGCCAGCAGCCAAGCGGCGGGAGCGGTGAATGAGCAGTTCTTC
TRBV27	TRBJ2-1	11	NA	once	CASRVSGTQFF	TGTGCCAGCAGGGTTTCCGGGACTCAGTTCTTC
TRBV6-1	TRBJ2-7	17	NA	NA	CASSEAKGGGPTYEQYF	TGTGCCAGCAGTGAAGCAAAGGGGGGGGGACCCACCTACGAGCAGTACTTC
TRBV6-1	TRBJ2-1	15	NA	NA	CASSEDSRPLGGQFF	TGTGCCAGCAGTGAAGACTCTAGGCCGTTGGGAGGGCAGTTCTTC
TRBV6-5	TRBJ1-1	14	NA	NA	CASSYSGRGTEAFF	TGTGCCAGCAGTTACTCGGGCAGGGGCACTGAAGCTTTCTTT
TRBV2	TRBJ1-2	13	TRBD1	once	CASPGGINYGYTF	TGTGCCTCCCCAGGGGGCATAAACTATGGCTACACCTTC
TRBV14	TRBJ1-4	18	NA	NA	CASSQDHLGSATNEKLFF	TGTGCCAGCAGCCAAGATCATCTGGGCTCTGCAACTAATGAAAAACTGTTTTTT
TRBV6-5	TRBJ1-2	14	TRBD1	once	CASSYSEGAVGYTF	TGTGCCAGCAGTTACTCAGAGGGGGCGGTTGGCTACACCTTC
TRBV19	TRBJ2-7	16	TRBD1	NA	CASSWSGQGAVYEQYF	TGTGCCAGTAGCTGGTCGGGACAGGGGGCGGTCTACGAGCAGTACTTC
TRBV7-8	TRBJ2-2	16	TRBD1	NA	CASKQIRGQNTGELFF	TGTGCCAGCAAACAAATCAGGGGGCAGAACACCGGGGAGCTGTTTTTT
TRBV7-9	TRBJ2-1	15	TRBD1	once	CASRPLQGSYNEQFF	TGTGCCAGCAGACCGCTACAGGGGTCCTACAATGAGCAGTTCTTC
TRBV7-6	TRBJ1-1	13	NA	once	CASSFGENTEAFF	TGTGCCAGCAGCTTTGGGGAGAACACTGAAGCTTTCTTT
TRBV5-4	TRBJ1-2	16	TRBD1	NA	CASSLMDRAQGYGYTF	TGTGCCAGCAGCTTAATGGACAGGGCACAAGGCTATGGCTACACCTTC
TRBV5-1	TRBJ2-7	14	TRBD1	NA	CASSSPTGANEQYF	TGCGCCAGCAGCTCCCCGACAGGGGCGAACGAGCAGTACTTC
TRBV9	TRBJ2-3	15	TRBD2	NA	CASSPFSGNTDTQYF	TGTGCCAGCAGCCCGTTTAGCGGGAACACAGATACGCAGTATTTT
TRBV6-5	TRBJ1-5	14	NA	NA	CASSLWGSNQPQHF	TGTGCCAGCAGCCTTTGGGGTAGCAATCAGCCCCAGCATTTT
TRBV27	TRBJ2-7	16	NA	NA	CASSLSYNPPGYEQYF	TGTGCCAGCAGTTTATCGTACAACCCCCCGGGCTACGAGCAGTACTTC
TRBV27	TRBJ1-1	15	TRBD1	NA	CASSLSRTGRTEAFF	TGTGCCAGCAGTTTATCTCGGACAGGGAGAACTGAAGCTTTCTTT
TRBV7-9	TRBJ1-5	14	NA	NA	CASSLGGFGQPQHF	TGTGCCAGCAGCTTAGGAGGGTTTGGGCAGCCCCAGCATTTT